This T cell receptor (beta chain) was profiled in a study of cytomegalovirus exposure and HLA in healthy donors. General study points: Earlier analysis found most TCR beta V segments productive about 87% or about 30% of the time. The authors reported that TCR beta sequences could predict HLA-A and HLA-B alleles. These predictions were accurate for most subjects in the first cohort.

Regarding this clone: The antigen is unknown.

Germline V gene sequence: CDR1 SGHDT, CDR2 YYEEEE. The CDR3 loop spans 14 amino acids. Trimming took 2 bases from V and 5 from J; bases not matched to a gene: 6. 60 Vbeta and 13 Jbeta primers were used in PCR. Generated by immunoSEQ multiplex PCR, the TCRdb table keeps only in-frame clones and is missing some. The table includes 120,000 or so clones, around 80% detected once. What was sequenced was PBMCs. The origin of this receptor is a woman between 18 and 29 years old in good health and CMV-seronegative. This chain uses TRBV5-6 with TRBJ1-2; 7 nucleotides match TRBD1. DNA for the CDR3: TGTGCCAGCAGCTTTACAGGGGTTGGGTATGGCTACACCTTC. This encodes CASSFTGVGYGYTF.